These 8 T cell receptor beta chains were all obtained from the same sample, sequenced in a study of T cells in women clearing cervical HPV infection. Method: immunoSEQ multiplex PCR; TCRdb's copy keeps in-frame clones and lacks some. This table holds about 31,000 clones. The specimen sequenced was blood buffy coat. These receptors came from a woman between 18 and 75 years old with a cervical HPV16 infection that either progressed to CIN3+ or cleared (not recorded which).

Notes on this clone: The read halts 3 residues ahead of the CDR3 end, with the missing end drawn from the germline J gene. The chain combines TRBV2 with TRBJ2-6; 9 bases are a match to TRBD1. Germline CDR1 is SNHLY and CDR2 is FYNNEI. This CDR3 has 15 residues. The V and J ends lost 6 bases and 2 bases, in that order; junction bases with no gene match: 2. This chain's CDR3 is CASSRTGAGANVLTF. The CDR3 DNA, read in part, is TGTGCCAGCAGCAGGACAGGGGCTGGGGCCAACGTC.

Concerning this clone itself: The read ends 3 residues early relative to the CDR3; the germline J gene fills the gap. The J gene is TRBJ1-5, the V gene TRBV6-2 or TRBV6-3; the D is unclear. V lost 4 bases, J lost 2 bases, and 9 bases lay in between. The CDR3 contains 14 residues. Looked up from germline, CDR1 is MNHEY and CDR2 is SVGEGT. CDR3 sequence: CASSSVRGNQPQHF. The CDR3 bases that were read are TGTGCCAGCAGTTCAGTCCGGGGCAATCAGCCC.

The CDR3 DNA, read in part, is TGTGCTAGTGGTTTGGCATATAAACTCCTAGCGGGGGAGGGAGATACG. Translating it yields CASGLAYKLLAGEGDT. The full CDR3 is CASGLAYKLLAGEGDTQYF. The chain links TRBV12-5 to TRBJ2-3; 10 bases are a match to TRBD2. Read coverage stops 3 residues before the CDR3 terminus; the germline J gene supplies the remainder. The trim removed 1 base at V and 5 bases at J, leaving 15 bases unmatched. Germline V gene sequence: CDR1 LGHNT, CDR2 FRNRAP. The CDR3 runs to 19 residues.

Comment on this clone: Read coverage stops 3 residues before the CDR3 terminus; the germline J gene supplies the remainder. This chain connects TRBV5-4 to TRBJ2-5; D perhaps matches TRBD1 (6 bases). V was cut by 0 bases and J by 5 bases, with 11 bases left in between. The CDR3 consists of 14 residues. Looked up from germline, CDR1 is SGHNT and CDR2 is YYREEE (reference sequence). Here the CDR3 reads CASSLDDRLETQYF. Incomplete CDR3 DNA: TGTGCCAGCAGCTTGGACGACAGGTTGGAGACC.

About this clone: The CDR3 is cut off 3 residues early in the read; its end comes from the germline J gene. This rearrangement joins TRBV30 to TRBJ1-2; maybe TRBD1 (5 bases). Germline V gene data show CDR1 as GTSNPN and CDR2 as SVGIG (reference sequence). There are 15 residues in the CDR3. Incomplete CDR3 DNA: TGTGCCTGGAGTGTACGTAGGACGGTGACAGATACC. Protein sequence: CAWSVRRTVTDT. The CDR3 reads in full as CAWSVRRTVTDTYTF.

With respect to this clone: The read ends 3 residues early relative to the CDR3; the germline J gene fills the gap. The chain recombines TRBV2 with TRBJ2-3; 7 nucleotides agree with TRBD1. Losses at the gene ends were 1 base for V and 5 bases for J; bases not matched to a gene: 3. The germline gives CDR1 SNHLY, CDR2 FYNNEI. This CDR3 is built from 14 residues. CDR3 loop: CASSEGQGVDTQYF. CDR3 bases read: TGTGCCAGCAGTGAAGGGCAGGGGGTAGATACG.

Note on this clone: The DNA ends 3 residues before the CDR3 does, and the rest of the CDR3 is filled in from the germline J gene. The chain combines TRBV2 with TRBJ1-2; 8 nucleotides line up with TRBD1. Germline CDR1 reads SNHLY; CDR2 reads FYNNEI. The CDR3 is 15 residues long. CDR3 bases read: TGTGCCAGCAATCCGGGACAGGTGGTAACAGATACG. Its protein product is CASNPGQVVTDT. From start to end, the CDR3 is CASNPGQVVTDTYTF.

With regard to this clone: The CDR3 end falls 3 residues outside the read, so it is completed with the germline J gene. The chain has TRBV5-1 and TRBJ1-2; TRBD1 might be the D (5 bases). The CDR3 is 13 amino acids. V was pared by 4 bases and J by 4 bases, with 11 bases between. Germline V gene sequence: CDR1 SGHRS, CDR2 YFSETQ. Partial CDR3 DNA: TGCGCCAGCAGCCGACACGACAGCTATGGC. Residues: CASSRHDSYG. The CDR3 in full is CASSRHDSYGYTF.